The present T cell receptor beta chain was sequenced within a study of PD-1 blockade in classical Hodgkin lymphoma. Every one of the patients relapsed after autologous stem cell transplantation (brentuximab vedotin exposure was variable). Sequencing used immunoSEQ multiplex PCR; TCRdb keeps in-frame clones, though not all of them. The sample has roughly 25,000 clones; roughly four fifths are singletons. General observations from the study: A reduction in baseline TCR diversity was reportedly seen in newly diagnosed patients relative to healthy donors. For complete responders, baseline diversity was comparable to that of newly diagnosed patients. Significantly greater TCR diversity emerged by C4D1 in CD4+ cells but not CD8+ cells.

As to this clone: Antigen: not known.

This clonotype was obtained from a human donor with classical Hodgkin lymphoma. The specimen comprised peripheral blood mononuclear cells (PBMCs), sampled before the second cycle of nivolumab.

CDR3 protein: CASSEFGRTNEQFF. The CDR3 DNA sequence: TGTGCCAGCAGTGAATTTGGGCGTACTAATGAGCAGTTCTTC. The rearrangement links TRBV25-1 to TRBJ2-1; D not certain. Between the trimmed V and J ends, which lost 1 base and 7 bases, there was a span of 11 bases. Germline V gene sequence: CDR1 MGHDK, CDR2 SYGVNS. This CDR3 is built from 14 residues. The whole variable domain, remainder taken from reference TRBV25-1 and TRBJ2-1, is EADIYQTPRYLVIGTGKKITLECSQTMGHDKMYWYQQDPGMELHLIHYSYGVNSTEKGDLSSESTVSRIRTEHFPLTLESARPSHTSQYLCASSEFGRTNEQFFGPGTRLTVL.